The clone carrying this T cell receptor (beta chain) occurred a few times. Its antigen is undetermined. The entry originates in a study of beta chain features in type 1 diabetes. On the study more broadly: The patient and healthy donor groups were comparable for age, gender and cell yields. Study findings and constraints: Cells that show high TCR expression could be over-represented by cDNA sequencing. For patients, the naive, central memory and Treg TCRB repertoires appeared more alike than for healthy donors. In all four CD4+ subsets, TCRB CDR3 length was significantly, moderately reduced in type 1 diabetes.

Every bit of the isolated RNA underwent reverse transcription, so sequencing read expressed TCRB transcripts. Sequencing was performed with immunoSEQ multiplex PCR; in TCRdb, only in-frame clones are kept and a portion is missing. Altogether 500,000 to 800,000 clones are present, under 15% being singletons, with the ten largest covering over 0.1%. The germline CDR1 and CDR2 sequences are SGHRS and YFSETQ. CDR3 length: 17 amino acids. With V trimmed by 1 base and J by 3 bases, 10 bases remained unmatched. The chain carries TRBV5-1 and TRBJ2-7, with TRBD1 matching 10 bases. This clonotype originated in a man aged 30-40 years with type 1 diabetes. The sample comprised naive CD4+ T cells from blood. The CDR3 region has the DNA TGCGCCAGCAGCTTGTATCCCGCGACAGGGGGCAACTACGAGCAGTACTTC. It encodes CASSLYPATGGNYEQYF.